This T cell receptor beta chain stems from a study of human thymus T cells. Repertoires were generated with immunoSEQ multiplex PCR, while TCRdb's copy carries only in-frame clones and drops some. The sample includes fewer than 55,000 clones, 85% to 95% of them seen just once. During surgery, about 0.5-1 mL peripheral blood was drawn from four of eight donors. Germline V gene lookup returns CDR1 SNHLY and CDR2 FYNNEI. The CDR3 is 15 amino acids. The V end was cut by 3 bases, the J end by 4 bases, with 13 bases between. This TCR was sampled from a boy under three years old with a congenital heart defect but otherwise immunologically healthy. The chain carries TRBV2 and TRBJ1-5, with D maybe TRBD1 (6 bases). Sequencing was performed on blood. CDR3 region: CASSDERGLNQPQHF. For the CDR3, the DNA is TGTGCCAGCAGTGATGAGAGGGGGTTAAATCAGCCCCAGCATTTT.